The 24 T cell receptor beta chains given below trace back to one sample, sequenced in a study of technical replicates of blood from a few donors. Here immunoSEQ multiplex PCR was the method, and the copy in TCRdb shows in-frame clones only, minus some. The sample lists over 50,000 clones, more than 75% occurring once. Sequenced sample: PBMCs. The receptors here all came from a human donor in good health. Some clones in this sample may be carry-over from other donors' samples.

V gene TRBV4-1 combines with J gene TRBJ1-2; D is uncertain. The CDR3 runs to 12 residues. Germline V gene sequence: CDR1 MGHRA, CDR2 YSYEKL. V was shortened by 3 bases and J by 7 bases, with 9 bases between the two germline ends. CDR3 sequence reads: CASSHPLFGYTF. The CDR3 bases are TGCGCCAGCAGCCATCCGTTATTTGGCTACACCTTC.

CDR3 in amino acids: CASSLTGTSEQYF. The CDR3 nucleotides read TGTGCCAGCAGCTTGACAGGGACTTCCGAGCAGTACTTC. This rearrangement joins TRBV7-7 to TRBJ2-7, with D perhaps TRBD1 (7 bases). The CDR3 runs to 13 residues. The germline V gene has CDR1 SSHAT and CDR2 FNYEAQ (reference sequence). Trimming left V 3 bases short and J 6 bases short, with 12 bases between.

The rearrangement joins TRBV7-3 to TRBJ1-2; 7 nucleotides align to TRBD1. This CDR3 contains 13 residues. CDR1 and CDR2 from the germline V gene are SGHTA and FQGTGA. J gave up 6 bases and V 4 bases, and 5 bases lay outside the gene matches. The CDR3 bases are TGTGCCAGCAGCTCAAGGACAGGCCATGGCTACACCTTC. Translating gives CASSSRTGHGYTF.

This CDR3 reads CASSTTGVGETQYF. DNA for the CDR3: TGCGCCAGCAGCACGACAGGGGTAGGCGAGACCCAGTACTTC. J is TRBJ2-5 and V is TRBV5-1, with 8 bases matching TRBD1. Germline CDR1 reads SGHRS; CDR2 reads YFSETQ. This CDR3 is built from 14 residues. J lost 5 bases, V lost 4 bases, and 7 bases had no gene match.

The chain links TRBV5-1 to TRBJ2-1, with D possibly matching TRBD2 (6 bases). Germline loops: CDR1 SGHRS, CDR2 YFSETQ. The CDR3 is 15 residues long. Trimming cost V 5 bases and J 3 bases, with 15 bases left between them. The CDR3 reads CASREGTAIYNEQFF. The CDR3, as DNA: TGCGCCAGCAGGGAAGGGACTGCAATCTACAATGAGCAGTTCTTC.

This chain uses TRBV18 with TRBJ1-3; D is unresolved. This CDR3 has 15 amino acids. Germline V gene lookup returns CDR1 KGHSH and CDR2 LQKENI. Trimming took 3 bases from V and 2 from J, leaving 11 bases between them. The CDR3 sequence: CASSPRDLAGNTIYF. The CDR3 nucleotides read TGTGCCAGCTCACCGCGCGACCTAGCTGGAAACACCATATATTTT.

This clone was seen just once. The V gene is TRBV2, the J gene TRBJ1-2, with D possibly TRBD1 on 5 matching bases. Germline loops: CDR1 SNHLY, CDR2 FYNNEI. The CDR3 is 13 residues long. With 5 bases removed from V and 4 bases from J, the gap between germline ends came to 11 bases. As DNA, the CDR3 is TGTGCCAGCAGTTCGGACGGGGGCTATGGCTACACCTTC. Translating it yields CASSSDGGYGYTF.

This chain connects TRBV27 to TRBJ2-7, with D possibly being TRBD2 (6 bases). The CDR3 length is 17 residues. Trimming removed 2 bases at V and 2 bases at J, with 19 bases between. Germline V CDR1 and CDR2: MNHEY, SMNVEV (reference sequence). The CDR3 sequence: CASSLKAGRASPYEQYF. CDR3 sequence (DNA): TGTGCCAGCAGTTTAAAGGCGGGGCGCGCATCCCCCTACGAGCAGTACTTC.

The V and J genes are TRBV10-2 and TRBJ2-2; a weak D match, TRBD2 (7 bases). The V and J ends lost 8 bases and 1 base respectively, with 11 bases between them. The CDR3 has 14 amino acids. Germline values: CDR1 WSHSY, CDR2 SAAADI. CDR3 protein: CASLGGQNTGELFF. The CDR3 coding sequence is TGCGCCAGCCTCGGGGGGCAGAACACCGGGGAGCTGTTTTTT.

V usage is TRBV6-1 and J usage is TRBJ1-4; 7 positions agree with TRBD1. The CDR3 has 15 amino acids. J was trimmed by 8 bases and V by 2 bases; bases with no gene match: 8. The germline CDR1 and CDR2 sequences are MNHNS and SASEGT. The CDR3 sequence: CASSEYDRELEKLFF. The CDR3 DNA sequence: TGTGCCAGCAGTGAATACGACAGGGAGTTAGAAAAACTGTTTTTT.

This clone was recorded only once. CDR3 in amino acids: CASSGTGGYNEQFF. CDR3 DNA: TGCGCCAGCAGCGGGACAGGGGGATACAATGAGCAGTTCTTC. This chain uses TRBV5-1 with TRBJ2-1; 11 bases are shared with TRBD1. V gave up 4 bases and J gave up 4 bases; unmatched junction bases: 1. CDR3 length: 14 residues. Looked up from germline, CDR1 is SGHRS and CDR2 is YFSETQ. The variable domain in full, completed from reference TRBV5-1 and TRBJ2-1, reads KAGVTQTPRYLIKTRGQQVTLSCSPISGHRSVSWYQQTPGQGLQFLFEYFSETQRNKGNFPGRFSGRQFSNSRSEMNVSTLELGDSALYLCASSGTGGYNEQFFGPGTRLTVL.

The CDR3 loop is CASSPKPAVSGNTIYF. CDR3 sequence (DNA): TGCGCCAGCAGTCCAAAGCCCGCCGTCTCTGGAAACACCATATATTTT. The chain employs TRBV4-1 and TRBJ1-3; no definite D call. The ends were cut back, 6 bases at V and 0 bases at J, with 15 bases in the middle. From germline, CDR1 is MGHRA and CDR2 YSYEKL. The length of the CDR3 is 16 residues.

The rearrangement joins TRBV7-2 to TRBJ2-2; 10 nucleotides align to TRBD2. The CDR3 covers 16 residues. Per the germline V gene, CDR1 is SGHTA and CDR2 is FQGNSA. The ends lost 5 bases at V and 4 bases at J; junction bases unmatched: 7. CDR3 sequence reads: CASSPRLAGFTGELFF. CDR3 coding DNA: TGTGCCAGCAGCCCCAGACTAGCGGGCTTCACCGGGGAGCTGTTTTTT. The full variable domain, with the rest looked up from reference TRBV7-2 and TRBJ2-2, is GAGVSQSPSNKVTEKGKDVELRCDPISGHTALYWYRQSLGQGLEFLIYFQGNSAPDKSGLPSDRFSAERTGGSVSTLTIQRTQQEDSAVYLCASSPRLAGFTGELFFGEGSRLTVL.

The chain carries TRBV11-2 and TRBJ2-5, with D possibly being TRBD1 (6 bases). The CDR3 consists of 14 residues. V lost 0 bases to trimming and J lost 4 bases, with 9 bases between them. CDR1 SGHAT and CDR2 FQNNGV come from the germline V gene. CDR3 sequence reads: CASSLDRGSETQYF. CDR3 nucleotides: TGTGCCAGCAGCTTAGACAGGGGCTCAGAGACCCAGTACTTC.

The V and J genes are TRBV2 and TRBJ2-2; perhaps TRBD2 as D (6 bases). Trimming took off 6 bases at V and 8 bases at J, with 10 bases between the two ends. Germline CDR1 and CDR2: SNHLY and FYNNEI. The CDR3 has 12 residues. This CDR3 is CASREGLGELFF. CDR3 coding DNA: TGTGCCAGCAGGGAGGGCCTTGGGGAGCTGTTTTTT.

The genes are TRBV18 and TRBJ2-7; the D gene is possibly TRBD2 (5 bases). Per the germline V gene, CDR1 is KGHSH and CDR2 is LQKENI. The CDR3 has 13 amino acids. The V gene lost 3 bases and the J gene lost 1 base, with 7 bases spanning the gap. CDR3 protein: CASSPSGSYEQYF. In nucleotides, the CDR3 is TGTGCCAGCTCACCGAGCGGATCCTACGAGCAGTACTTC.

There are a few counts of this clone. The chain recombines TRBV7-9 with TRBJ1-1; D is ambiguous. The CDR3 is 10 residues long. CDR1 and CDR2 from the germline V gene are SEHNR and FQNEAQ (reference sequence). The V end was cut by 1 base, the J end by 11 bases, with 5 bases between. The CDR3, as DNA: TGTGCCAGCAGCTTAGTCGGGGCTTTCTTT. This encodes CASSLVGAFF.

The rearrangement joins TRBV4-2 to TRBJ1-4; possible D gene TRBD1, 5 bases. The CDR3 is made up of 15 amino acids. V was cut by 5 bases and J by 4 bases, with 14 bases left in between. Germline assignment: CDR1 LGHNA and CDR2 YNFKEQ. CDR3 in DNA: TGTGCCAGCAGCAAAAGACAGAGCCTTAATGAAAAACTGTTTTTT. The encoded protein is CASSKRQSLNEKLFF.

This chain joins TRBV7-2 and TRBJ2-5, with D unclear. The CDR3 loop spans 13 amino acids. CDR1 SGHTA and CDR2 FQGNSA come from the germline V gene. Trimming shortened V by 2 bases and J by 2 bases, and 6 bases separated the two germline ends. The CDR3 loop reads CASSLTFQETQYF. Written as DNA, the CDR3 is TGTGCCAGCAGCTTAACATTTCAAGAGACCCAGTACTTC.

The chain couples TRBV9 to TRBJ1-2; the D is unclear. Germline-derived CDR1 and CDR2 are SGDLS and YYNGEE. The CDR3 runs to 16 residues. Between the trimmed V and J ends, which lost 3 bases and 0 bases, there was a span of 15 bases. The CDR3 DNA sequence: TGTGCCAGCAGCGGCTCCCCACACCGCCCTAACTATGGCTACACCTTC. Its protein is CASSGSPHRPNYGYTF.

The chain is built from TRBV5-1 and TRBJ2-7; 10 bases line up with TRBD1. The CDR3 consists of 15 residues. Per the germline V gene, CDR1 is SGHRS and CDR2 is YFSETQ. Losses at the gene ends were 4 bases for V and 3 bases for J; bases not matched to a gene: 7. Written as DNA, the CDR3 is TGCGCCAGCAGCAAGACAGGGGGCGCTCTCTACGAGCAGTACTTC. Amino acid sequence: CASSKTGGALYEQYF.

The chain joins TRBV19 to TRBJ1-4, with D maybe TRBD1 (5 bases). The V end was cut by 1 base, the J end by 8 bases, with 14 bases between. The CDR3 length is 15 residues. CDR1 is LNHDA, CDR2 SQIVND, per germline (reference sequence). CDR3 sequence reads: CASSIGGGKEEKLFF. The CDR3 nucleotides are TGTGCCAGTAGTATAGGGGGGGGGAAGGAGGAAAAACTGTTTTTT.

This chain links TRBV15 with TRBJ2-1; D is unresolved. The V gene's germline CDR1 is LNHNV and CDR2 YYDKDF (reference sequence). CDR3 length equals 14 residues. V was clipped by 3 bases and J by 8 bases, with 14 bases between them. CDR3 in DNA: TGTGCCACCAGCAGGGGCCAGCTTCGTTATGAGCAGTTCTTC. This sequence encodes CATSRGQLRYEQFF.

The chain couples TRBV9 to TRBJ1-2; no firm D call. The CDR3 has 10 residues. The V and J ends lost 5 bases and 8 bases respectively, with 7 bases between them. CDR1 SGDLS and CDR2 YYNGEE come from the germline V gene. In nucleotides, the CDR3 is TGTGCCAGCAGTGGCTGGGGCTACACCTTC. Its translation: CASSGWGYTF.